These 3 T cell receptor beta chains came from one sample sequenced in a study of patients and donors after allogeneic stem cell transplantation. One entry per CDR3 protein results from TCRdb running MiXCR on the RT-PCR reads. Here the sample spans about 160,000 distinct CDR3 sequences, roughly two fifths being singletons. The source material was blood, either unsorted or a sorted T cell fraction (not recorded which). The receptors derive from a human donor who was either an allogeneic HSCT recipient or a stem cell or donor lymphocyte infusion donor (not recorded which). It is not recorded whose cells these are; they may come from a transplant donor.

V gene TRBV20-1 combines with J gene TRBJ2-1; D possibly matches TRBD1 or TRBD2 (6 bases each). The CDR3 consists of 15 residues. Trimming stripped 6 bases from V and 9 bases from J, with 24 bases between. Germline CDR1 and CDR2: DFQATT and SNEGSKA (reference sequence). The CDR3 region is CSAVFLGGYFSEQFF. The CDR3 DNA is TGCAGTGCCGTCTTTTTGGGGGGCTATTTCAGTGAGCAGTTCTTC.

This chain links TRBV6-5 with TRBJ2-2; 8 positions match TRBD2. With V trimmed by 1 base and J by 6 bases, 4 bases remained unmatched. CDR3 length: 15 amino acids. In germline, CDR1 is MNHEY, CDR2 SVGAGI. CDR3 in amino acids: CASSYFSGGAGELFF. The DNA of the CDR3 is TGTGCCAGCAGTTACTTCAGCGGGGGTGCCGGGGAGCTGTTTTTT.

CDR3 DNA sequence: TGCGCCAGCAGCCCTACAGGGGGCTGGGAGACCCAGTACTTC. Its protein is CASSPTGGWETQYF. The gene calls are TRBV5-1 and TRBJ2-5; 9 bases match TRBD1. The CDR3 totals 14 residues. CDR1 is SGHRS and CDR2 is YFSETQ in the germline V gene. The V gene end was trimmed by 4 bases and the J gene end by 5 bases; junction bases not matched to a gene: 6.